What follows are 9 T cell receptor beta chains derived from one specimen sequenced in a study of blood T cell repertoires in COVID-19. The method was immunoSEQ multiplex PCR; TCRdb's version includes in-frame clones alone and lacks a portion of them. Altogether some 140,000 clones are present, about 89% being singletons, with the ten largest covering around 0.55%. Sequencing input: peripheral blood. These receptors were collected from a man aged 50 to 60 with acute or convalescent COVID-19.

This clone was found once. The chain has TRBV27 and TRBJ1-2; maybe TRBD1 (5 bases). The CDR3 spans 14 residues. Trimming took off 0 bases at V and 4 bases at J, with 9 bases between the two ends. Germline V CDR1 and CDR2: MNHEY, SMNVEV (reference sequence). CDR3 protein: CASSLSGRVYGYTF. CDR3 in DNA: TGTGCCAGCAGTTTATCGGGCAGGGTCTATGGCTACACCTTC.

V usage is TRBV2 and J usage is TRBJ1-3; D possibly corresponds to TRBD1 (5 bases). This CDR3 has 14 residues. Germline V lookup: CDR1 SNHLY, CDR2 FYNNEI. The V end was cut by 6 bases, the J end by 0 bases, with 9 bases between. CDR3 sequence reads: CASREGSSGNTIYF. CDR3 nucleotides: TGTGCCAGCAGGGAGGGGAGCTCTGGAAACACCATATATTTT.

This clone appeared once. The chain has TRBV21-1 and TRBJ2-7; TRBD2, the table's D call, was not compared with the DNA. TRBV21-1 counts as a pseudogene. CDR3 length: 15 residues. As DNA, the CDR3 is TGTGCCAGCACCACCGGGGTCGTGAGGCTCGGCGAGCAGTACGTC. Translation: CASTTGVVRLGEQYV.

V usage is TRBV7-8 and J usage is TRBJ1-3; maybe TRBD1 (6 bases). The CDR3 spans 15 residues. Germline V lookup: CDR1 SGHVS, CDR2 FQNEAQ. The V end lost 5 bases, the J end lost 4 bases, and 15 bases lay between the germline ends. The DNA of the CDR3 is TGTGCCAGCAGCCCAAGGGGGTTTCGAGGAAACACCATATATTTT. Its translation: CASSPRGFRGNTIYF.

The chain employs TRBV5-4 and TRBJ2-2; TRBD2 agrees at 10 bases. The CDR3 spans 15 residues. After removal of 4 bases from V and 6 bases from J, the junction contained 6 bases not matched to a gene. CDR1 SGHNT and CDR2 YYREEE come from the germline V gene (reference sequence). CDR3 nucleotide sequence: TGTGCCAGCAGCACCGGGACTAGCGTTCCCGGGGAGCTGTTTTTT. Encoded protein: CASSTGTSVPGELFF.

CDR3 loop: CASSPAGSGTDTQYF. CDR3 sequence (DNA): TGTGCCAGCAGCCCCGCCGGATCAGGGACAGATACGCAGTATTTT. The chain links TRBV7-2 to TRBJ2-3; maybe TRBD1 (5 bases). The CDR3 has 15 amino acids. Germline V gives CDR1 SGHTA, CDR2 FQGNSA. V lost 5 bases and J 3 bases, leaving 15 bases between the germline ends.

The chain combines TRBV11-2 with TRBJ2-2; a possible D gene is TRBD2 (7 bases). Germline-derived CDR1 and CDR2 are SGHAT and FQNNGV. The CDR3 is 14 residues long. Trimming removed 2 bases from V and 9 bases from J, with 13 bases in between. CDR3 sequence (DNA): TGTGCCAGCAGCTTATTGCGGGGGCACCGGGAGCTGTTTTTT. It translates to CASSLLRGHRELFF.

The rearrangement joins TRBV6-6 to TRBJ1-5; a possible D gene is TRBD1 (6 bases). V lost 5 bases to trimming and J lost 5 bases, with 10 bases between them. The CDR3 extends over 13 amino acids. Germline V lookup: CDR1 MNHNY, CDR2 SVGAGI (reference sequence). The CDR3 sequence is CASSRDNYQPQHF. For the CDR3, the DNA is TGTGCCAGCAGTCGGGACAACTATCAGCCCCAGCATTTT.

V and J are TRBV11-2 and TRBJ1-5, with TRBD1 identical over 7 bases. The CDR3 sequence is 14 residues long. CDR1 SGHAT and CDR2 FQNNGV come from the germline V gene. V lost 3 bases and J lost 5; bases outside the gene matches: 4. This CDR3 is CASSFQGDDQPQHF. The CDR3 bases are TGTGCCAGCAGCTTCCAGGGGGATGATCAGCCCCAGCATTTT.